What follows is one T cell receptor (beta chain) and its context. Profiled with immunoSEQ multiplex PCR; TCRdb holds only in-frame clones, not every one. This table holds roughly 71,000 clones, less than 90% found once. The CDR3 length is 15 residues. The germline V gene encodes CDR1 ENHRY and CDR2 SYGVKD. Trimming took 6 bases from V and 6 from J, leaving 20 bases between them. The data were taken from a study of T cells in localized non-small cell lung cancer. This TCR derives from a male donor at least 60 years old with stage III squamous cell lung carcinoma. The rearrangement uses TRBV10-3 and TRBJ1-1; the D gene is possibly TRBD1 (5 bases). The material sequenced was peripheral blood, taken before any cancer treatment. CDR3 DNA sequence: TGTGCCATCAGGTCAGGGAGGGGAGCCCGCGCTGAAGCTTTCTTT. Protein: CAIRSGRGARAEAFF.